The source of this T cell receptor beta chain is a study of blood T cell repertoires in COVID-19. Original methodology: Amplified reference gene primers provided the basis for estimating nucleated cell counts. The method was immunoSEQ multiplex PCR; TCRdb's version includes in-frame clones alone and lacks a portion of them. V and J calls and clone size follow that table, whereas D and trimming were derived from the DNA. The repertoire holds about 330,000 clones, 87% seen once, with 9.5% to 10% in the top ten. The specimen was peripheral blood. This receptor was taken from a man aged 25-40 years with COVID-19, enrolled during active disease.

The CDR3 reads CSVETSGSRSYEQYF. The DNA of the CDR3 is TGCAGCGTTGAAACTAGCGGGAGTCGGTCCTACGAGCAGTACTTC. This chain joins TRBV29-1 and TRBJ2-7; TRBD2 matches 11 bases. This CDR3 is built from 15 residues. V dropped 2 bases and J dropped 1; count of bases not matched to a gene: 4. From germline, CDR1 is SQVTM and CDR2 ANQGSEA.